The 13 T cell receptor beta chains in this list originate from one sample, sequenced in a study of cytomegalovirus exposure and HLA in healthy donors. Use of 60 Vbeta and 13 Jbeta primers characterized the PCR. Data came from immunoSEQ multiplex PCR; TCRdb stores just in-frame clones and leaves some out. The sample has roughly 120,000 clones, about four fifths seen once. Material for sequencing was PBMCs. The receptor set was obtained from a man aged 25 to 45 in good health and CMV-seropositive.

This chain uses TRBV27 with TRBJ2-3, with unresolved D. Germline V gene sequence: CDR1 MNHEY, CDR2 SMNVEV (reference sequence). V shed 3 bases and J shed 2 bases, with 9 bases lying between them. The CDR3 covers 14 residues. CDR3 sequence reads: CASSLNYNTDTQYF. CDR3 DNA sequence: TGTGCCAGCAGTTTGAACTACAACACAGATACGCAGTATTTT.

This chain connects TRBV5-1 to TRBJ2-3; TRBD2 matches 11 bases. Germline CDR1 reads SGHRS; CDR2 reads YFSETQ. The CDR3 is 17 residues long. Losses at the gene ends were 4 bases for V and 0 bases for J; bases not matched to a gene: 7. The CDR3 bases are TGCGCCAGCAGCCCGGGGACTAGCGGACAAAGCACAGATACGCAGTATTTT. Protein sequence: CASSPGTSGQSTDTQYF.

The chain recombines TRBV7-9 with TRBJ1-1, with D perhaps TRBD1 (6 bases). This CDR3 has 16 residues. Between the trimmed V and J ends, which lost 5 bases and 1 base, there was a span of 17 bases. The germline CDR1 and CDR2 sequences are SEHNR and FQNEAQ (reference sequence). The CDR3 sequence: CASSEKPGAENTEAFF. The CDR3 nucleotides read TGTGCCAGCAGCGAAAAGCCAGGGGCGGAGAACACTGAAGCTTTCTTT.

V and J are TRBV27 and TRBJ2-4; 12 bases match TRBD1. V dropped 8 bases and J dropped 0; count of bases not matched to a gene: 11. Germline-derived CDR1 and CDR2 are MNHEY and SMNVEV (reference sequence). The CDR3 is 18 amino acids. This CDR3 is CASQLGTGGIIAKNIQYF. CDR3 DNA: TGTGCCAGCCAGTTGGGGACAGGGGGCATTATAGCCAAAAACATTCAGTACTTC.

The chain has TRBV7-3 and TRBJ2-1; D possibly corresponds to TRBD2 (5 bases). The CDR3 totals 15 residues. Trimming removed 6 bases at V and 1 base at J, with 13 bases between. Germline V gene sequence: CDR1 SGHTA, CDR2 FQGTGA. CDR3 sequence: CASRSSGPSYNEQFF. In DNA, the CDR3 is TGTGCCAGCAGGTCCAGCGGACCTTCCTACAATGAGCAGTTCTTC. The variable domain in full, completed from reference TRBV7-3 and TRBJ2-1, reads GAGVSQTPSNKVTEKGKYVELRCDPISGHTALYWYRQSLGQGPEFLIYFQGTGAADDSGLPNDRFFAVRPEGSVSTLKIQRTERGDSAVYLCASRSSGPSYNEQFFGPGTRLTVL.

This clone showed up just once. CDR3 region: CASSATGDQPQHF. The CDR3 bases are TGCGCCAGCAGCGCGACAGGGGATCAGCCCCAGCATTTT. This chain links TRBV5-1 with TRBJ1-5; 8 bases are a match to TRBD1. V was clipped by 4 bases and J by 5 bases; unmatched bases: 2. The length of the CDR3 is 13 residues. Germline CDR1 is SGHRS and CDR2 is YFSETQ.

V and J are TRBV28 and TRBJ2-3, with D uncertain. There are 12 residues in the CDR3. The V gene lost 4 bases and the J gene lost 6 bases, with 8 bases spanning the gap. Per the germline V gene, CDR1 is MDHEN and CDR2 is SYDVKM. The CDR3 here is CASSSMRDTQYF. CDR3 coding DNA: TGTGCCAGCAGTTCTATGCGGGATACGCAGTATTTT.

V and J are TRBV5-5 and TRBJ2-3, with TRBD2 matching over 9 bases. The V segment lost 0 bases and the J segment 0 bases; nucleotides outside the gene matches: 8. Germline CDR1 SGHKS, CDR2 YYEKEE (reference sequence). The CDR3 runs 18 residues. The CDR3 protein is CASSLGSVAGASTDTQYF. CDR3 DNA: TGTGCCAGCAGCTTGGGTTCGGTAGCGGGGGCTAGCACAGATACGCAGTATTTT. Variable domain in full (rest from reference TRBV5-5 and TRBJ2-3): DAGVTQSPTHLIKTRGQQVTLRCSPISGHKSVSWYQQVLGQGPQFIFQYYEKEERGRGNFPDRFSARQFPNYSSELNVNALLLGDSALYLCASSLGSVAGASTDTQYFGPGTRLTVL.

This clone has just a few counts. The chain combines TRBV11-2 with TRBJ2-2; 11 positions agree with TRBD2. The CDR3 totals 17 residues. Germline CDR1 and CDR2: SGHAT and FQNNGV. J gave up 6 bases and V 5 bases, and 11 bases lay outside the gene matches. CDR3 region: CASSVGTSGLVSGELFF. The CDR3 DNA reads TGTGCCAGCAGCGTGGGGACTAGCGGTCTCGTATCCGGGGAGCTGTTTTTT.

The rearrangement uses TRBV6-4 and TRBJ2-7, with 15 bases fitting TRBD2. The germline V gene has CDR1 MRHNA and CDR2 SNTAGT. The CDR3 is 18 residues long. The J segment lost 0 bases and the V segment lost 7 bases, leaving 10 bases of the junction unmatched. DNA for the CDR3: TGTGCCAGCATACGATCAGGACTAGCGGGGGGGAACTCCTACGAGCAGTACTTC. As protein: CASIRSGLAGGNSYEQYF.

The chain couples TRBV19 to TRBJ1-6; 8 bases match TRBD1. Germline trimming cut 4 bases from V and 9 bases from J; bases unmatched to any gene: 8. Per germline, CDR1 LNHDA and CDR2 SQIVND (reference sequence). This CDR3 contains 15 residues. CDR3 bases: TGTGCCAGTAGTACCAGGACAGGGTACGCTTCACCCCTCCACTTT. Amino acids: CASSTRTGYASPLHF.

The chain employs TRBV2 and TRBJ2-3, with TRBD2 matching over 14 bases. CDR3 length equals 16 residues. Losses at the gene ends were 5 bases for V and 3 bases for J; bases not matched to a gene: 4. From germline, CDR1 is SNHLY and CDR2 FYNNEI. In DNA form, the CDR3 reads TGTGCCAGCAGTAAGGGACTAGCGGGGGTTACAGATACGCAGTATTTT. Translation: CASSKGLAGVTDTQYF.

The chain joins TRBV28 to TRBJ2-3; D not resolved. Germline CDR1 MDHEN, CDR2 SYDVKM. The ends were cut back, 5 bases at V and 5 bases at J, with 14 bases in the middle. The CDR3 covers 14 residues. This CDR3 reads CASSVDTAGDTQYF. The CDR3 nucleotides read TGTGCCAGCAGTGTCGACACAGCAGGAGATACGCAGTATTTT.